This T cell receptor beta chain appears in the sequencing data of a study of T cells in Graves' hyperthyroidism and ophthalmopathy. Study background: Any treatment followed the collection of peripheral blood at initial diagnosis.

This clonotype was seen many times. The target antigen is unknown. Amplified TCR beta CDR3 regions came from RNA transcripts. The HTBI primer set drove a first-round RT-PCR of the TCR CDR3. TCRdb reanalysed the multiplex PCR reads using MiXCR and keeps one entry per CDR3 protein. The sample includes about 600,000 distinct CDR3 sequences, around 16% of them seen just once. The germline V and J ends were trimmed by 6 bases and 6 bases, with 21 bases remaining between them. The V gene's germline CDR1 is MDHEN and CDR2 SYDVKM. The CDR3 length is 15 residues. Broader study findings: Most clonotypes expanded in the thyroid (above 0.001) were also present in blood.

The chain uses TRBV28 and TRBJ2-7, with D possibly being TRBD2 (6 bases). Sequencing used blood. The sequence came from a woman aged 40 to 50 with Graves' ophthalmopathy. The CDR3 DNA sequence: TGTGCCAGCAGCCCTGGGATGGCGGGACCCTCCGAGCAGTACTTC. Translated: CASSPGMAGPSEQYF. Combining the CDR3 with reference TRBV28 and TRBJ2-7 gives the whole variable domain DVKVTQSSRYLVKRTGEKVFLECVQDMDHENMFWYRQDPGLGLRLIYFSYDVKMKEKGDIPEGYSVSREKKERFSLILESASTNQTSMYLCASSPGMAGPSEQYFGPGTRLTVT.